The text below deals with one T cell receptor beta chain. Its antigen is still unknown. There are no base qualities to consult, and no much larger clone falls within one base. The sample is drawn from a study of shared clonotypes between healthy human individuals (dated by TCRdb to the early 2020s). A note on the overall study: The cohort included three men and two women between 18 and 49 years of age. Libraries were prepared and TCR repertoires were sequenced by different laboratories using diverse techniques, in order to increase sequencing depth and limit assay-specific biases. Blood TCR repertoires of about five healthy adults were deeply sequenced to estimate repertoire size and the extent of clonotype sharing between individuals. Leukapheresis yielded between about 0.94 and 8.9 billion PBMCs per donor. For each donor, CD4 naive and CD4 memory were each given three plates, CD8 naive was given two plates, and CD8 memory was given one plate. Overall results and qualifications from the work: Higher generation probabilities were observed for clonotypes shared by all four sorted-subset donors than for non-shared clonotypes. Naive subsets generally had larger estimated clonotype richness than memory subsets did. Incomplete sequencing was indicated by rarefaction of sorted-subset datasets, despite the large sequencing depth. Based on pairwise subsampling, the degree of clonotype sharing among donors was expected to be affected by sequencing depth. Across a handful of donors, around 5% of naive CD4, roughly 3.5% of naive CD8, under 2.5% of memory CD4, and roughly 0.41% of memory CD8 clonotypes were shared. Only blood was sampled, and tissue TCR repertoires likely differ from those in blood. Because the study included a small number of donors, the genetic and exposure-history diversity represented was limited.

Using the deep immunoSEQ assay, TCR CDR3 regions were amplified from genomic DNA by multiplex PCR. Genomic DNA extracted from each cell subset was distributed evenly over all wells of several immunoSEQ 96-well plates, and each plate served as one replicate. For sorted subsets, roughly 200 ng genomic DNA, equal to 30,000 to 35,000 T cell genomes, was loaded into each replicate PCR. Purified libraries were quantified with a Qubit 3.0 fluorometer, sized on a Bioanalyzer 2100, and re-quantified with the KAPA Library Quantification kit. Every immunoSEQ 96-well plate was sequenced on a dedicated single-read 150-cycle Illumina NextSeq 550 flow cell. Turning to the authors' computational methods: Because the immunoSEQ output held only junctional sequences and lacked quality scores, the filtering could not match the filtering applied to full-length reads. Sequences were annotated with PyIR, a Python wrapper for IgBLAST v1.9, and V/J genes and CDR3 were assigned using IMGT germline references. Reads with weak V/J assignments (E-value above 1e-6), missing CDR3, stop codons, out-of-frame junctions, or ambiguous translated residues were removed. A V3J clonotype was defined by an identical inferred V gene, J gene, and CDR3 amino acid sequence. To compute the percentage overlap between repertoires, the number of shared unique clonotypes was divided by the size of the smaller repertoire. RTK rarefaction, the Chao1 estimator, and Recon v2.1 estimates of unobserved clonotypes were used to assess repertoire richness. OLGA was used to compute generation probabilities for all TCRbeta clonotypes that the gDNA method yielded from several donors. Sourced from immuneACCESS, this table was stored by TCRdb with only in-frame sequences that have V and J called. A share of the clones is absent; for the studies checked, an unresolved V gene accounts for under half, and the remainder has no known explanation. V and J calls and clone size come straight from that table; D and trimming were deduced from the DNA. The sample profile shows hundreds of thousands of clones; 90% to 97% of them were found once. The top ten hold 0.06% of the sample.

Trimming removed 6 bases from V and 5 bases from J, leaving 10 bases between the germline ends. Counted from cysteine to phenylalanine, this CDR3 has 11 amino acids. Solely the CDR3 DNA is kept, with 33 bases framed from the first base. In the germline V gene, CDR1 corresponds to SQVTM and CDR2 to ANQGSEA. The donors were healthy, HIV-negative adults with no recently reported acute infections or vaccinations. Only Caucasian adults living in Nashville, Tennessee, USA were represented among the donors. Magnetic negative selection was used to enrich CD4+ T cells, after which naive cells were positively selected on CD45RA and the negative fraction became the memory subset. Blood was collected by leukapheresis, and PBMCs were isolated by Ficoll-Histopaque density gradient centrifugation and then cryopreserved in liquid nitrogen vapor phase. Analytical flow cytometry was used to check the purity and quantity of every magnetically sorted T cell population. Genomic DNA was isolated from each sorted fraction and quantified by UV absorbance on a Nanodrop 2000c.

In this chain, TRBV29-1 is recombined with TRBJ2-5; a weak D assignment points to TRBD2 (6 bases agree). The clonotype comes from a woman in her 30s in good health. Specimen: naive CD4+ T cells sorted from blood. Sample cell subset or site, as interpreted from the label and publication: CD45RA+ positively selected. The CDR3 protein is CSVAEGETQYF. The bases read TGCAGCGTGGCGGAGGGGGAGACCCAGTACTTC.